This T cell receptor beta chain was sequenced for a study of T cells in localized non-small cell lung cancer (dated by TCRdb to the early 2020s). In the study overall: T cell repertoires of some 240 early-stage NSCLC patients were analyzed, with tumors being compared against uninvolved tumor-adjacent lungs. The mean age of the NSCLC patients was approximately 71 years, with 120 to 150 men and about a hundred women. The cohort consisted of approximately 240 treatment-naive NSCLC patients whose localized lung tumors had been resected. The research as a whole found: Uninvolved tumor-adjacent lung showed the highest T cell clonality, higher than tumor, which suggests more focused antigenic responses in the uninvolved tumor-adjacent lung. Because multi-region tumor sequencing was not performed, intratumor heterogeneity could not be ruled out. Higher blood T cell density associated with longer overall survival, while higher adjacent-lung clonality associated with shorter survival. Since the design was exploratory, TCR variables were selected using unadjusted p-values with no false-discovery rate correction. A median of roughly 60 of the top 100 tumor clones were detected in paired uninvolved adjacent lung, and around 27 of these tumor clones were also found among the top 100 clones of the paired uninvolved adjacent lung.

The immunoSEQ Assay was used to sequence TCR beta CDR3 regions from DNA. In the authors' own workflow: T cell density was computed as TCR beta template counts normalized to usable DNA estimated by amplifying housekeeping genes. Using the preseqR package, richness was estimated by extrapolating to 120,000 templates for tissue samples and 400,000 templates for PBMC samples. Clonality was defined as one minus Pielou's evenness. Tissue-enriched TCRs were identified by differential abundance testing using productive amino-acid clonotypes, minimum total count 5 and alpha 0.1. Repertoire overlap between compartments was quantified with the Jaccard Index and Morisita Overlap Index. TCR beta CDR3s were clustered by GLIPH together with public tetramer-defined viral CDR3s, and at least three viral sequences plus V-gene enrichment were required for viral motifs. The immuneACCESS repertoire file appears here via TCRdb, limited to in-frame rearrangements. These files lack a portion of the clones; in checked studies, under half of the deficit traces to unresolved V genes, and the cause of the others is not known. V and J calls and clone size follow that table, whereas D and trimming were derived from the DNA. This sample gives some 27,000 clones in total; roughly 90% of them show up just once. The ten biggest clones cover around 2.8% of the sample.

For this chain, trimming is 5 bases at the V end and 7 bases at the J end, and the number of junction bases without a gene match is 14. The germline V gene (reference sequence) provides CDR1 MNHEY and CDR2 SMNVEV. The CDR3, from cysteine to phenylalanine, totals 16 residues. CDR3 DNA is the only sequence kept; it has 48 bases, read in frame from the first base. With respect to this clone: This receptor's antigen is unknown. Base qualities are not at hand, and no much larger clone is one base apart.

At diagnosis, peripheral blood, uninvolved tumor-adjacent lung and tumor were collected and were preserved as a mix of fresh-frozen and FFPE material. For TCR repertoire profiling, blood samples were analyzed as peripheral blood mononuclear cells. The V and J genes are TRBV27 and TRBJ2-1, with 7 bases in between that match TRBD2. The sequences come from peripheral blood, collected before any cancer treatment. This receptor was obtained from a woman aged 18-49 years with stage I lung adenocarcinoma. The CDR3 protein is CASSPFGGGPRNEQFF. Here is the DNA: TGTGCCAGCAGTCCCTTCGGGGGAGGGCCTCGGAATGAGCAGTTCTTC.